A single T cell receptor (beta chain) is shown here with its context. Per the study methods: How many nucleated cells were present was estimated from reference gene primer amplification. Profiling relied on immunoSEQ multiplex PCR, and the TCRdb table lists in-frame clones only, not all of them. D and trimming were read from the DNA, whereas the V and J calls and clone size are those reported in that table. The table shows about 130,000 clones, with 70% to 90% occurring only once. The data were obtained in a study of blood T cell repertoires in COVID-19. In the study overall: Material from acute and convalescent COVID-19 was sourced from the United States, Italy and Spain. Sample material is recorded as cDNA or gDNA derived from T cells, B-cell-depleted T cells, or PBMCs.

CDR1 KGHSH and CDR2 LQKENI come from the germline V gene. The V end lost 1 base, the J end lost 3 bases, and 10 bases lay between the germline ends. The length of the CDR3 is 15 residues. The sequenced sample consisted of peripheral blood. The clonotype was recovered from a woman between 45 and 60 years old who had recovered from COVID-19. The chain employs TRBV18 and TRBJ2-4; perhaps TRBD2 as D (5 bases). CDR3 sequence (DNA): TGTGCCAGCTCACCACTGGAGGTCAACAAAAACATTCAGTACTTC. It codes for CASSPLEVNKNIQYF.